This TCR beta chain came from a study of blood T cell repertoires in COVID-19. Study-level background: COVID-19 samples collected from the United States, Italy and Spain covered acute and convalescent phases. PBMCs, B-cell-depleted T cells, or T cells were the source of the cDNA or gDNA that made up the material.

The CDR3 loop spans 16 amino acids. Trimming at V came to 0 bases and at J to 4 bases, leaving 9 bases not matched to a gene. Per germline, CDR1 SGHDT and CDR2 YYEEEE. Methods used by the authors: The authors estimated nucleated cell counts from reference gene primer amplification. TCRdb's table, derived via immunoSEQ multiplex PCR, lists solely in-frame clones and lacks some. That table is the source of V, J and clone size, and D and trimming were worked out from the DNA. The sample comprises about 200,000 clones, roughly 84% of which are singletons, and about 5% rests with the top ten. The TCR was taken from a woman of 80 years or more with acute or convalescent COVID-19. The specimen was peripheral blood. The chain employs TRBV5-6 and TRBJ2-7, with 8 bases that match TRBD1. CDR3 amino acids: CASSLAAGTGTYEQYF. In DNA, the CDR3 is TGTGCCAGCAGCTTGGCCGCCGGGACAGGTACATACGAGCAGTACTTC.